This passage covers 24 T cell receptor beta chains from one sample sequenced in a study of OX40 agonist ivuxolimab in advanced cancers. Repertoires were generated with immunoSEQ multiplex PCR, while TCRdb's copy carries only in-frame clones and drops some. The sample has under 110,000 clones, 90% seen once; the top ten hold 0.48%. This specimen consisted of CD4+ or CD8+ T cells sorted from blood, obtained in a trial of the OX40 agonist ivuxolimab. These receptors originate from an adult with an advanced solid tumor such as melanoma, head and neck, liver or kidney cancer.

CDR3 sequence: CASGFSGGSTGELFF. The CDR3 DNA reads TGTGCTAGTGGTTTTTCAGGGGGCAGCACCGGGGAGCTGTTTTTT. This chain joins TRBV12-5 and TRBJ2-2; the match to TRBD1 covers 8 bases. Germline V gives CDR1 LGHNT, CDR2 FRNRAP. The CDR3 has 15 amino acids. Losses at the gene ends were 3 bases for V and 4 bases for J; bases not matched to a gene: 4.

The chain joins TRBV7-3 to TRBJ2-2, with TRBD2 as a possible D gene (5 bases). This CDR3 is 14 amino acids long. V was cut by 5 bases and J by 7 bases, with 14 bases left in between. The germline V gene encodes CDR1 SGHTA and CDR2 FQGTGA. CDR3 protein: CASSRRGDIGELFF. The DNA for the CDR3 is TGTGCCAGCAGCCGCCGGGGTGACATCGGGGAGCTGTTTTTT.

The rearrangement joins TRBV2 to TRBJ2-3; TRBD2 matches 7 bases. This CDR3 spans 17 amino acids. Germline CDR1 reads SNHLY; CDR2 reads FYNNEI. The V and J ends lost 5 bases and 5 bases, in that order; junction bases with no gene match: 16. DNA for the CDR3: TGTGCCAGCAGTCGACCTTTGGGACTACCCTCCGGAGATACGCAGTATTTT. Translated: CASSRPLGLPSGDTQYF.

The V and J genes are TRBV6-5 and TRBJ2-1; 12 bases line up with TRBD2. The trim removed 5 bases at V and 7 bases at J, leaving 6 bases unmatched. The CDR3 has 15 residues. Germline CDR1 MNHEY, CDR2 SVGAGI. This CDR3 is CASSLTLAGGNEQFF. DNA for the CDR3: TGTGCCAGCAGTCTCACCCTAGCGGGGGGGAATGAGCAGTTCTTC.

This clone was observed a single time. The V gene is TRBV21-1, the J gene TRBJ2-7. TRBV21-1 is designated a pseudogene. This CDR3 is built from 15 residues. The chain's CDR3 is CASSRPHGRTYEQYF. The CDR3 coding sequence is TGTGCCAGCAGCAGACCTCATGGACGGACCTACGAGCAGTACTTC.

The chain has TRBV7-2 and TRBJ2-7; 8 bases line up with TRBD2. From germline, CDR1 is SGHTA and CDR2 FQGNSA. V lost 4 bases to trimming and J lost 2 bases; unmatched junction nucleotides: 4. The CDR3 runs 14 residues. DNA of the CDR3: TGTGCCAGCAGCTCCCGGGAGGGCCCCTACGAGCAGTACTTC. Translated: CASSSREGPYEQYF.

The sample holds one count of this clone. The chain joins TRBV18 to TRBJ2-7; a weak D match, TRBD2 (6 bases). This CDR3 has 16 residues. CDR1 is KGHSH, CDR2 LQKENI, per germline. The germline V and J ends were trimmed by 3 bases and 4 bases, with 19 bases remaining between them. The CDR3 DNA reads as TGTGCCAGCTCACCTGCCGGCGGGGAAGGAGGGTACGAGCAGTACTTC. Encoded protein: CASSPAGGEGGYEQYF.

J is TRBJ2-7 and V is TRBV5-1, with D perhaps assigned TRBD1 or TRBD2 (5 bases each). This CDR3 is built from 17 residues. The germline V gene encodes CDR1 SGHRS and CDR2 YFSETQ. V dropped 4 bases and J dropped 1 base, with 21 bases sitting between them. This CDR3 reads CASSLQPGRTPSYEQYF. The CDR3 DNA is TGCGCCAGCAGCCTCCAACCGGGACGCACCCCTTCCTACGAGCAGTACTTC.

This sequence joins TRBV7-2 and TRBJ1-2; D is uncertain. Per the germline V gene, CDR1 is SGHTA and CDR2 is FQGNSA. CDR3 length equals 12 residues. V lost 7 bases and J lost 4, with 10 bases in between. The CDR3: CASTPLSYGYTF. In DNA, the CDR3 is TGTGCCAGCACCCCCTTGTCCTATGGCTACACCTTC.

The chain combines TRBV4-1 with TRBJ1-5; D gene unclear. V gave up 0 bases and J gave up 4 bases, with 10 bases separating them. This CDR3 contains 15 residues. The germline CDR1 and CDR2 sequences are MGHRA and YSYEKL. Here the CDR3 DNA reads TGCGCCAGCAGCCAAGAATGGGGAGGGAATCAGCCCCAGCATTTT. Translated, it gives CASSQEWGGNQPQHF.

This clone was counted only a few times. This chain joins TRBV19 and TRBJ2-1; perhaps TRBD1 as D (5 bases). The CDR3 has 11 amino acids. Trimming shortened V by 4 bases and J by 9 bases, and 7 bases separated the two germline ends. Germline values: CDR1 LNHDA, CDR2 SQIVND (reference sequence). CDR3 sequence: CASSRRGEQFF. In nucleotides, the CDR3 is TGTGCCAGTAGTAGAAGGGGTGAGCAGTTCTTC.

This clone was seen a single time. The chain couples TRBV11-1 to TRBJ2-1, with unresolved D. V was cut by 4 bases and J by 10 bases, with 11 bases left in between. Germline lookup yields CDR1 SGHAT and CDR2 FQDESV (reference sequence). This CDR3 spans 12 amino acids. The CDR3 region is CASSSSLGEQFF. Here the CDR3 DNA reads TGTGCCAGCAGCTCCAGTTTGGGGGAGCAGTTCTTC.

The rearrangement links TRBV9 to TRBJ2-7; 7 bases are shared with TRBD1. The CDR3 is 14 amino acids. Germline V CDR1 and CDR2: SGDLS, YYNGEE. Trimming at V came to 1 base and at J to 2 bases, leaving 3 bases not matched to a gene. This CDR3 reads CASSVTGEAYEQYF. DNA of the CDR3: TGTGCCAGCAGCGTAACAGGGGAAGCCTACGAGCAGTACTTC.

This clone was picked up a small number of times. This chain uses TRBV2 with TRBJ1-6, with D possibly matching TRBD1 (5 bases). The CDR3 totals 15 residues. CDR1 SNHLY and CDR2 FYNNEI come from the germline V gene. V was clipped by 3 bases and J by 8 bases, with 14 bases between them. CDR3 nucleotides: TGTGCCAGCAGTGAGATGGGGCGAAGGGATTCACCCCTCCACTTT. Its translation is CASSEMGRRDSPLHF.

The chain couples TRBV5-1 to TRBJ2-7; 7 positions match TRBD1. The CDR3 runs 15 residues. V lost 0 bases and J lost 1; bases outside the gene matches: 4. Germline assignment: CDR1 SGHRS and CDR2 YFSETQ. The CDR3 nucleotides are TGCGCCAGCAGCTTGGGACAGGGCGTTTCCTACGAGCAGTACTTC. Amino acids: CASSLGQGVSYEQYF. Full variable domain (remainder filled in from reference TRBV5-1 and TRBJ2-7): KAGVTQTPRYLIKTRGQQVTLSCSPISGHRSVSWYQQTPGQGLQFLFEYFSETQRNKGNFPGRFSGRQFSNSRSEMNVSTLELGDSALYLCASSLGQGVSYEQYFGPGTRLTVT.

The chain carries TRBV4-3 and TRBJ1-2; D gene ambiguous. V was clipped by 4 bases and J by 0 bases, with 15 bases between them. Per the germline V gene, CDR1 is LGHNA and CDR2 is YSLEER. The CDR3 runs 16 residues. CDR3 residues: CASSLLPLGTNYGYTF. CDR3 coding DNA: TGCGCCAGCAGCCTCCTACCCCTGGGGACTAACTATGGCTACACCTTC.

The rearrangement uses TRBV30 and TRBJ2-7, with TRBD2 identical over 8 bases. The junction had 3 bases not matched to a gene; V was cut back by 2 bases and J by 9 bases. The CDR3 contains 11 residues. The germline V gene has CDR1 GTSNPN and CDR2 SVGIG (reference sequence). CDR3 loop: CAWSIGGVQYF. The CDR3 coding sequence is TGTGCCTGGAGTATCGGGGGGGTGCAGTACTTC.

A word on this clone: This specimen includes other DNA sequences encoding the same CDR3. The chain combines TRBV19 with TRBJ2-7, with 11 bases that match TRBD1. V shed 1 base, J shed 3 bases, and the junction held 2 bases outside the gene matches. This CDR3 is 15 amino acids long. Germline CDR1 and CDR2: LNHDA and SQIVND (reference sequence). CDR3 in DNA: TGTGCCAGTAGTATAGGGGGACAGGGGGTCTACGAGCAGTACTTC. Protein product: CASSIGGQGVYEQYF.

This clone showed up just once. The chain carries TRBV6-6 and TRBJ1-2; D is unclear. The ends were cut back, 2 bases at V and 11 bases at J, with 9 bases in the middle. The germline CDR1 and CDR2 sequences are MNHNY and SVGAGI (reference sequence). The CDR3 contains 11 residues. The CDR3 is CASSYSGQYTF. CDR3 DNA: TGTGCCAGCAGTTACAGCGGCCAGTACACCTTC.

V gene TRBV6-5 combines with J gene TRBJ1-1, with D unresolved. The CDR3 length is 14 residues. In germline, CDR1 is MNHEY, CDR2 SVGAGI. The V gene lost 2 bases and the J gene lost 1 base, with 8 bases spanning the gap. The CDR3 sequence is CASSYRSRNTEAFF. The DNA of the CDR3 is TGTGCCAGCAGTTACCGGTCGAGGAACACTGAAGCTTTCTTT.

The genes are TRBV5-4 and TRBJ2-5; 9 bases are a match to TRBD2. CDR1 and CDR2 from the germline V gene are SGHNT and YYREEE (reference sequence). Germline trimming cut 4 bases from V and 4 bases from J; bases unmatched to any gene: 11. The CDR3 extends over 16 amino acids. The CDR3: CASSPGGRGGIETQYF. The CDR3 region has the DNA TGTGCCAGCAGCCCCGGAGGGCGGGGGGGCATAGAGACCCAGTACTTC.

In nucleotides, the CDR3 is TGTGCCAGCAGTCTAAATAACGGGGTTGGAAACACCATATATTTT. Translation gives CASSLNNGVGNTIYF. The chain is built from TRBV6-6 and TRBJ1-3; D remains unclear. V was trimmed by 5 bases and J by 3 bases, leaving 14 bases between them. Germline V CDR1 and CDR2: MNHNY, SVGAGI (reference sequence). The CDR3 spans 15 residues.

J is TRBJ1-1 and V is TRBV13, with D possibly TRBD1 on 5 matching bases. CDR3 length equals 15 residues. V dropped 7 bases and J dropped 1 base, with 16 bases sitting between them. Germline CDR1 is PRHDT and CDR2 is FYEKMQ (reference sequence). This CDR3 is CASTRGFQGNTEAFF. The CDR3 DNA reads TGTGCCAGCACCCGGGGGTTTCAGGGGAACACTGAAGCTTTCTTT.

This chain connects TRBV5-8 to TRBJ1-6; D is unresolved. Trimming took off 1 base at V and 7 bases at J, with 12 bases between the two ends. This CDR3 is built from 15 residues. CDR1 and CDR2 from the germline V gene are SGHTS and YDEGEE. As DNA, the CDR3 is TGTGCCAGCAGCTTGCGGGAAGGTGTAAATTCACCCCTCCACTTT. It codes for CASSLREGVNSPLHF.